The 32 T cell receptor beta chains presented below share a single source sample, sequenced in a study of follicular helper T cells after annual influenza vaccination. Using immunoSEQ multiplex PCR, the repertoire was profiled, and TCRdb retains in-frame clones only, with some absent. This table holds about 11,000 clones, roughly 82% found once. Sequenced material: CXCR5- memory CD4+ T cells sorted from blood, taken 6 weeks after influenza vaccination. These TCRs come from an adult who received the influenza vaccine.

This chain uses TRBV30 with TRBJ1-5; D remains ambiguous. The V end lost 2 bases, the J end lost 5 bases, and 7 bases lay between the germline ends. CDR1 is GTSNPN, CDR2 SVGIG, per germline (reference sequence). The CDR3 extends over 12 amino acids. The CDR3 region has the DNA TGTGCCTGGAGTTCTCGGGATCAGCCCCAGCATTTT. Translation gives CAWSSRDQPQHF.

V is TRBV7-3 and J is TRBJ2-5; the match to TRBD1 covers 7 bases. The CDR3 runs 14 residues. V shed 5 bases, J shed 0 bases, and the junction held 3 bases outside the gene matches. Germline V gene sequence: CDR1 SGHTA, CDR2 FQGTGA. CDR3 sequence reads: CASSKGQNQETQYF. The CDR3 DNA sequence: TGTGCCAGCAGCAAGGGACAGAACCAAGAGACCCAGTACTTC. Drawing the rest from reference TRBV7-3 and TRBJ2-5, the complete variable domain is GAGVSQTPSNKVTEKGKYVELRCDPISGHTALYWYRQSLGQGPEFLIYFQGTGAADDSGLPNDRFFAVRPEGSVSTLKIQRTERGDSAVYLCASSKGQNQETQYFGPGTRLLVL.

The J gene is TRBJ2-5, the V gene TRBV7-6; TRBD2 matches 8 bases. The germline V gene encodes CDR1 SGHVS and CDR2 FNYEAQ. The CDR3 runs to 17 residues. Trimming removed 5 bases from V and 5 bases from J; junction bases left unmatched: 16. CDR3 bases: TGTGCCAGCAGCCAAGGGGCGGGAGGCCTCGGTGGGGAGACCCAGTACTTC. Protein sequence: CASSQGAGGLGGETQYF. The whole variable domain, remainder taken from reference TRBV7-6 and TRBJ2-5, is GAGVSQSPRYKVTKRGQDVALRCDPISGHVSLYWYRQALGQGPEFLTYFNYEAQQDKSGLPNDRFSAERPEGSISTLTIQRTEQRDSAMYRCASSQGAGGLGGETQYFGPGTRLLVL.

This clone was observed once. The chain combines TRBV18 with TRBJ2-3, with D possibly matching TRBD2 (5 bases). In germline, CDR1 is KGHSH, CDR2 LQKENI. The V end was cut by 0 bases, the J end by 4 bases, with 14 bases between. There are 16 residues in the CDR3. The CDR3 region is CASSPPRLAVADTQYF. The CDR3 DNA is TGTGCCAGCTCACCACCGAGGCTAGCCGTGGCAGATACGCAGTATTTT.

V gene TRBV7-9 combines with J gene TRBJ2-2; D is uncertain. Germline CDR1 SEHNR, CDR2 FQNEAQ (reference sequence). CDR3 length equals 17 residues. The germline V and J ends were trimmed by 4 bases and 4 bases, with 19 bases remaining between them. CDR3 sequence: CASSSPRGRLSTGELFF. CDR3 sequence (DNA): TGTGCCAGCAGCTCTCCTCGAGGCAGGTTATCCACCGGGGAGCTGTTTTTT. The full variable domain, rest sourced from reference TRBV7-9 and TRBJ2-2, is DTGVSQNPRHKITKRGQNVTFRCDPISEHNRLYWYRQTLGQGPEFLTYFQNEAQLEKSRLLSDRFSAERPKGSFSTLEIQRTEQGDSAMYLCASSSPRGRLSTGELFFGEGSRLTVL.

This chain connects TRBV9 to TRBJ2-2, with 11 bases that match TRBD2. There are 15 residues in the CDR3. Germline-derived CDR1 and CDR2 are SGDLS and YYNGEE. V dropped 4 bases and J dropped 6; count of bases not matched to a gene: 5. The CDR3 is CASSPRTSGSGELFF. CDR3 in DNA: TGTGCCAGCAGCCCTAGGACTAGCGGGTCCGGGGAGCTGTTTTTT. Full variable domain (outside the CDR3, taken from reference TRBV9 and TRBJ2-2): DSGVTQTPKHLITATGQRVTLRCSPRSGDLSVYWYQQSLDQGLQFLIQYYNGEERAKGNILERFSAQQFPDLHSELNLSSLELGDSALYFCASSPRTSGSGELFFGEGSRLTVL.

The genes are TRBV10-2 and TRBJ1-5, with D hard to call. The CDR3 is made up of 13 amino acids. Germline CDR1 is WSHSY and CDR2 is SAAADI. V was trimmed by 3 bases and J by 3 bases, leaving 6 bases between them. CDR3 sequence: CASSEPSNQPQHF. The CDR3 DNA reads as TGCGCCAGCAGTGAACCATCCAATCAGCCCCAGCATTTT.

This sequence joins TRBV14 and TRBJ2-7, with D maybe TRBD1 (6 bases). Germline V CDR1 and CDR2: SGHDN, FVKESK. V was trimmed by 4 bases and J by 6 bases, leaving 13 bases between them. The CDR3 length is 13 residues. This CDR3 reads CASSPTGFSEQYF. CDR3 DNA sequence: TGTGCCAGCAGCCCCACAGGGTTTAGCGAGCAGTACTTC.

This chain uses TRBV11-2 with TRBJ2-5, with TRBD2 matching over 16 bases. V lost 5 bases and J lost 0; bases outside the gene matches: 6. CDR3 length: 18 residues. Germline values: CDR1 SGHAT, CDR2 FQNNGV. CDR3 bases: TGTGCCAGCAGCCCCGGGACTAGCGGGGGGGTGTACCAAGAGACCCAGTACTTC. It is translated as CASSPGTSGGVYQETQYF.

J is TRBJ1-6 and V is TRBV7-8; TRBD1 might be the D (5 bases). CDR1 SGHVS and CDR2 FQNEAQ come from the germline V gene. The CDR3 has 17 residues. The ends were cut back, 2 bases at V and 2 bases at J, with 13 bases in the middle. CDR3 loop: CASSLPPRGPYNSPLHF. The CDR3, as DNA: TGTGCCAGCAGCTTACCCCCCCGGGGCCCCTATAATTCACCCCTCCACTTT.

The chain combines TRBV5-1 with TRBJ2-2, with TRBD1 matching over 8 bases. The CDR3 has 15 amino acids. Germline loops: CDR1 SGHRS, CDR2 YFSETQ. Trimming removed 2 bases from V and 2 bases from J; junction bases left unmatched: 2. The CDR3 nucleotides read TGCGCCAGCAGCTTCGGACAGGGTAACACCGGGGAGCTGTTTTTT. It codes for CASSFGQGNTGELFF.

The chain uses TRBV9 and TRBJ1-2; tentatively, D is TRBD1 (6 bases). Trimming removed 0 bases from V and 3 bases from J, with 6 bases in between. Germline CDR1 SGDLS, CDR2 YYNGEE. The length of the CDR3 is 13 residues. The CDR3 protein is CASSVDRDYGYTF. CDR3 in DNA: TGTGCCAGCAGCGTAGACAGGGACTATGGCTACACCTTC.

The chain is built from TRBV21-1 and TRBJ2-7; the D call TRBD1 from the table was never checked on the DNA. TRBV21-1 counts as a pseudogene. The CDR3 spans 14 residues. Written as DNA, the CDR3 is TGTGCCAGCAGCAAAGCGGGACAGGGGCGCGAGCAGTACTTC. As protein: CASSKAGQGREQYF.

This clone was counted a single time. The gene calls are TRBV11-3 and TRBJ2-7; 11 bases align to TRBD1. CDR1 SGHNT and CDR2 YENEEA come from the germline V gene. The CDR3 sequence is 16 residues long. V trimming: 1 base; J trimming: 3 bases; junction bases outside the gene matches: 5. The CDR3 nucleotides read TGTGCCAGCAGCTTAGGGGCGGGACAGGGGGACTACGAGCAGTACTTC. This codes for CASSLGAGQGDYEQYF.

This rearrangement joins TRBV6-4 to TRBJ2-1; 13 nucleotides match TRBD2. The germline V gene encodes CDR1 MRHNA and CDR2 SNTAGT. The V segment lost 2 bases and the J segment 6 bases; nucleotides outside the gene matches: 1. The CDR3 covers 15 residues. CDR3 coding DNA: TGTGCCAGCAGTGACACTAGCGGGGGGGCCAATGAGCAGTTCTTC. It translates to CASSDTSGGANEQFF.

The V call is TRBV29-1, the J call TRBJ2-1; weak D call: TRBD1 (6 bases). Germline lookup yields CDR1 SQVTM and CDR2 ANQGSEA. The CDR3 runs 14 residues. Trimming stripped 4 bases from V and 5 bases from J, with 15 bases between. The CDR3 coding sequence is TGCAGCGTTGCCCGAGTGAAGGGGGACAATGAGCAGTTCTTC. Protein: CSVARVKGDNEQFF.

V gene TRBV2 combines with J gene TRBJ2-7; D unclear. The CDR3 covers 13 residues. CDR1 and CDR2 (germline): SNHLY, FYNNEI. V lost 3 bases and J 6 bases, leaving 12 bases between the germline ends. The CDR3, as DNA: TGTGCCAGCAGTGAGTCGGGTTCTAGCGAGCAGTACTTC. Protein product: CASSESGSSEQYF.

The chain uses TRBV5-4 and TRBJ2-3, with D perhaps TRBD2 (6 bases). CDR1 and CDR2 (germline): SGHNT, YYREEE (reference sequence). The CDR3 length is 13 residues. Between the trimmed V and J ends, which lost 10 bases and 1 base, there was a span of 13 bases. CDR3 sequence reads: CAHGGAGTDTQYF. The CDR3 nucleotides are TGTGCCCACGGGGGAGCCGGCACAGATACGCAGTATTTT.

The chain combines TRBV7-8 with TRBJ2-2, with TRBD1 matching over 7 bases. Germline V CDR1 and CDR2: SGHVS, FQNEAQ. The V gene end was trimmed by 6 bases and the J gene end by 6 bases; junction bases not matched to a gene: 10. The CDR3 is 15 residues long. CDR3 DNA sequence: TGTGCCAGCAGTTTCTCCGGGACAGCGGCCGGGGAGCTGTTTTTT. Translation: CASSFSGTAAGELFF.

CDR3 protein: CASSSDGNYGYTF. The CDR3 DNA follows: TGTGCCAGCAGCTCGGACGGGAACTATGGCTACACCTTC. The chain recombines TRBV7-2 with TRBJ1-2, with D hard to call. The CDR3 is made up of 13 amino acids. With 4 bases removed from V and 2 bases from J, the gap between germline ends came to 8 bases. CDR1 is SGHTA and CDR2 is FQGNSA in the germline V gene.

The chain recombines TRBV7-6 with TRBJ2-5, with D unclear. The CDR3 runs to 13 residues. Germline V CDR1 and CDR2: SGHVS, FNYEAQ. V lost 5 bases and J 5 bases, leaving 12 bases between the germline ends. CDR3 coding DNA: TGTGCCAGCAGCCAACGGGTGGGGGAGACCCAGTACTTC. Protein product: CASSQRVGETQYF.

The chain uses TRBV5-1 and TRBJ1-1, with D maybe TRBD1 (5 bases). Germline V lookup: CDR1 SGHRS, CDR2 YFSETQ. Between the trimmed V and J ends, which lost 5 bases and 1 base, there was a span of 9 bases. This CDR3 comprises 13 residues. In DNA form, the CDR3 reads TGCGCCAGCAGGGAAGGGGAGAACACTGAAGCTTTCTTT. This codes for CASREGENTEAFF.

The chain joins TRBV5-1 to TRBJ1-1, with D tentatively TRBD1 (5 bases). There are 17 residues in the CDR3. The germline CDR1 and CDR2 sequences are SGHRS and YFSETQ. V lost 4 bases to trimming and J lost 0 bases, with 19 bases between them. The CDR3 DNA reads TGCGCCAGCAGCAACCCCCGGACACTCGTCATGAACACTGAAGCTTTCTTT. This codes for CASSNPRTLVMNTEAFF.

V and J are TRBV6-1 and TRBJ1-6; D gene ambiguous. The germline V and J ends were trimmed by 0 bases and 9 bases, with 9 bases remaining between them. Germline-derived CDR1 and CDR2 are MNHNS and SASEGT. This CDR3 region has 14 residues. The CDR3 here is CASSEAQHLSPLHF. As DNA, the CDR3 is TGTGCCAGCAGTGAAGCGCAACATCTTTCACCCCTCCACTTT.

The chain is built from TRBV7-9 and TRBJ1-1; D may be TRBD1 (5 bases). This CDR3 spans 13 amino acids. Deletions cut 2 bases from V and 11 bases from J, with 15 bases between. CDR1 SEHNR and CDR2 FQNEAQ come from the germline V gene (reference sequence). The CDR3 loop is CASSLTTTVLAFF. As DNA, the CDR3 is TGTGCCAGCAGCTTAACTACGACAGTTCTGGCTTTCTTT.

The chain links TRBV27 to TRBJ2-7; D not resolved. The CDR3 length is 15 residues. Trimming left V 2 bases short and J 0 bases short, with 11 bases between. CDR1 is MNHEY, CDR2 SMNVEV, per germline (reference sequence). The CDR3 DNA reads TGTGCCAGCAGTTTAATGGCGGTTCGCTCCTACGAGCAGTACTTC. Residues: CASSLMAVRSYEQYF.

V and J are TRBV18 and TRBJ1-1, with 8 bases identical to TRBD1. CDR3 size: 18 residues. V trimming: 3 bases; J trimming: 9 bases; junction bases outside the gene matches: 21. Germline CDR1 KGHSH, CDR2 LQKENI. The CDR3: CASSPQGAYPIEEGQAFF. CDR3 nucleotides: TGTGCCAGCTCACCGCAGGGGGCCTACCCGATCGAAGAAGGGCAAGCTTTCTTT. The entire variable domain, with the rest obtained from reference TRBV18 and TRBJ1-1, is as follows: NAGVMQNPRHLVRRRGQEARLRCSPMKGHSHVYWYRQLPEEGLKFMVYLQKENIIDESGMPKERFSAEFPKEGPSILRIQQVVRGDSAAYFCASSPQGAYPIEEGQAFFGQGTRLTVV.

The J gene is TRBJ2-1, the V gene TRBV30, with 10 bases aligning to TRBD1. Trimming at V came to 0 bases and at J to 6 bases, leaving 8 bases not matched to a gene. CDR3 size: 16 residues. Germline loops: CDR1 GTSNPN, CDR2 SVGIG (reference sequence). The CDR3 nucleotides are TGTGCCTGGAGTGTGGTTTGGGACAGGGGTTCCAATGAGCAGTTCTTC. Translating gives CAWSVVWDRGSNEQFF.

V is TRBV29-1 and J is TRBJ1-1, with D hard to call. CDR1 is SQVTM, CDR2 ANQGSEA, per germline. The germline V and J ends were trimmed by 0 bases and 5 bases, with 13 bases remaining between them. The CDR3 is 14 residues long. The CDR3 bases are TGCAGCGTTGAAGATCTTGTTTCGGGTACTGAAGCTTTCTTT. This translates into CSVEDLVSGTEAFF.

This sequence joins TRBV6-5 and TRBJ2-7; D remains ambiguous. Germline loops: CDR1 MNHEY, CDR2 SVGAGI. This CDR3 has 15 amino acids. V lost 0 bases and J 1 base, leaving 10 bases between the germline ends. The chain's CDR3 is CASSYSIPSSYEQYF. CDR3 coding DNA: TGTGCCAGCAGTTACTCGATTCCCAGTTCCTACGAGCAGTACTTC.

This clone was counted between two and nine times. The chain links TRBV27 to TRBJ1-5; 8 nucleotides line up with TRBD1. The J segment lost 2 bases and the V segment lost 6 bases, leaving 3 bases of the junction unmatched. The CDR3 covers 14 residues. The germline gives CDR1 MNHEY, CDR2 SMNVEV (reference sequence). The CDR3 is CASSPGQGNQPQHF. The CDR3 coding sequence is TGTGCCAGCAGCCCGGGACAGGGCAATCAGCCCCAGCATTTT.

This chain uses TRBV7-2 with TRBJ2-7; D is ambiguous. Trimming removed 5 bases from V and 0 bases from J, with 17 bases in between. CDR3 length: 16 residues. CDR1 is SGHTA and CDR2 is FQGNSA in the germline V gene. CDR3 region: CASSRNSGPNSYEQYF. Here the CDR3 DNA reads TGTGCCAGCAGCCGAAACTCTGGACCCAACTCCTACGAGCAGTACTTC.